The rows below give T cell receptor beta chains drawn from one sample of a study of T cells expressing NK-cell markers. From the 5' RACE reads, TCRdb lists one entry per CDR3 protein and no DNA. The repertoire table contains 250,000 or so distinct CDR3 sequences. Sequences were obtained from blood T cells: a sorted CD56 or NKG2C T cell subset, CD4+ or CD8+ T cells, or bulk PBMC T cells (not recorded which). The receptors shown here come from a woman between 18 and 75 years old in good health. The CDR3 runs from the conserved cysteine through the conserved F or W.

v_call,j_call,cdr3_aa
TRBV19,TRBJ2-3,CASSWLDTQYF
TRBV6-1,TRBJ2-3,CASRQPTGGRDTQYF
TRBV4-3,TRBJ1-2,CASSQDKAGWGYGYTF
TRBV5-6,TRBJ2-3,CASSLVWDTQYF
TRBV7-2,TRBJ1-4,CASSLTSGINEKLFF
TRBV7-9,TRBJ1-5,CASSFAPPEPQHF
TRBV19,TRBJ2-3,CASIIIGDTQYF
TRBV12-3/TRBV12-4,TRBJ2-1,CASSFGGGSYNEQFF
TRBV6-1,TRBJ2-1,CASSPTTISPYNEQFF
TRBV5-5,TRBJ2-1,CASSLNTIEQFF
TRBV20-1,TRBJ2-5,CSATTSGLGAQETQYF
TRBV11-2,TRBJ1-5,CASSLTTHSNQPQHF
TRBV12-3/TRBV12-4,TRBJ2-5,CASTHRGREGETQYF
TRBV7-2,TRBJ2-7,CASSTDSGTVTYEQYF
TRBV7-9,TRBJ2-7,CASSSPLGANYEQYF
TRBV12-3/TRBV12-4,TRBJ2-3,CASSISPRDTQYF
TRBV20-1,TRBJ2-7,CSAPRDRGLAGPSYEQYF
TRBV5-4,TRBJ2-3,CASSAGTDTQYF
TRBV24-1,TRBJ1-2,CATRGTGRDYGYTF
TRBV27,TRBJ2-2,CASRVGRRNTGELFF
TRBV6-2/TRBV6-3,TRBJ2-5,CASGRLAGGPKTQYF
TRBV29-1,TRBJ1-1,CSVGGRQGTEAFF
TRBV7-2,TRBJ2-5,CASSLESSGETQYF
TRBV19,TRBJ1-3,CASRGLSSGNTIYF
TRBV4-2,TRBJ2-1,CASSQGSGPEGSEQFF
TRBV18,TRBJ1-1,CASSPLGQGGGTEAFF
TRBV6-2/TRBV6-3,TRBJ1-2,CASSSAGLTYGYTF
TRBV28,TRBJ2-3,CASSMSGRGDTQYF
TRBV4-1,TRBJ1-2,CASSWGQDYGYTF
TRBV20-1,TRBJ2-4,CSATRGGKGIQYF
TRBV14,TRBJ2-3,CASSPLGRRDTDTQYF
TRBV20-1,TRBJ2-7,CSATGTAYEQYF
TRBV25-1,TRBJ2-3,CASSEGGLGTQYF
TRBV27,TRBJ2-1,CASRGFGRGEQFF
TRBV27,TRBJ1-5,CASSRGDVGNQPQHF